Each of the 32 T cell receptor beta chains below was sequenced from the same sample in a study of Ad26.COV2.S vaccination and SARS-CoV-2 variants. Treatment of the sample: 19 received Ad26.COV2.S at low or high dose, single or two shots; roughly five received placebo; per-sample allocation not given. Material that was analyzed had been drawn on day 63 after the first vaccine or placebo injection. Profiling relied on immunoSEQ multiplex PCR, and the TCRdb table lists in-frame clones only, not all of them. The table has 360,000 or so clones, roughly 84% seen once. Here the sequenced sample was peripheral blood, taken in a trial of Ad26.COV2.S vaccine versus placebo. The receptors come from a person aged 18-60 years who received the Ad26.COV2.S COVID-19 vaccine or a placebo.

In this sample, this clone turned up once. V usage is TRBV30 and J usage is TRBJ1-6, with D unclear. The V end was cut by 3 bases, the J end by 4 bases, with 4 bases between. This CDR3 region has 12 residues. CDR1 and CDR2 (germline): GTSNPN, SVGIG (reference sequence). CDR3 sequence reads: CAWRQYNSPLHF. DNA of the CDR3: TGTGCCTGGAGGCAGTATAATTCACCCCTCCACTTT.

This sequence joins TRBV18 and TRBJ2-5; a possible D gene is TRBD2 (6 bases). V gave up 1 base and J gave up 0 bases, with 6 bases separating them. Germline V gene data show CDR1 as KGHSH and CDR2 as LQKENI. This CDR3 is built from 14 residues. CDR3 bases: TGTGCCAGCTCACCACGGGACTACCAAGAGACCCAGTACTTC. It codes for CASSPRDYQETQYF.

This chain joins TRBV9 and TRBJ2-4; D is unclear. Trimming took off 0 bases at V and 2 bases at J, with 6 bases between the two ends. Per germline, CDR1 SGDLS and CDR2 YYNGEE. The CDR3 runs to 14 residues. The CDR3 sequence: CASSVGGTKNIQYF. Written as DNA, the CDR3 is TGTGCCAGCAGCGTAGGTGGAACCAAAAACATTCAGTACTTC.

This sequence joins TRBV6-1 and TRBJ2-7; 9 bases align to TRBD1. Germline values: CDR1 MNHNS, CDR2 SASEGT. This CDR3 contains 15 residues. V was clipped by 2 bases and J by 3 bases; unmatched bases: 5. The CDR3 nucleotides are TGTGCCAGCAGTGAATCCGGGACAGGGAACTACGAGCAGTACTTC. This codes for CASSESGTGNYEQYF.

The J gene is TRBJ2-5, the V gene TRBV4-2; D is ambiguous. V was clipped by 1 base and J by 1 base, with 10 bases between them. Per the germline V gene, CDR1 is LGHNA and CDR2 is YNFKEQ. The CDR3 spans 15 residues. CDR3 coding DNA: TGTGCCAGCAGCCAAGTCTCAGATGGCCAAGAGACCCAGTACTTC. This sequence encodes CASSQVSDGQETQYF.

The J gene is TRBJ2-5, the V gene TRBV4-3, with 7 bases matching TRBD1. The junction had 7 bases not matched to a gene; V was cut back by 4 bases and J by 5 bases. The CDR3 contains 14 residues. Germline loops: CDR1 LGHNA, CDR2 YSLEER. DNA for the CDR3: TGCGCCAGCAGCCGGGACAGCGATGGGGAGACCCAGTACTTC. Its protein is CASSRDSDGETQYF.

The chain joins TRBV2 to TRBJ1-1; TRBD1 agrees at 7 bases. J lost 3 bases, V lost 7 bases, and 5 bases had no gene match. The CDR3 contains 13 residues. The V gene's germline CDR1 is SNHLY and CDR2 FYNNEI. Here the CDR3 DNA reads TGTGCCAGCATTCGGGACAGCCACACTGAAGCTTTCTTT. Translation: CASIRDSHTEAFF.

The chain uses TRBV11-2 and TRBJ2-3; D assignment may be TRBD1 or TRBD2 (5 bases each). The V gene's germline CDR1 is SGHAT and CDR2 FQNNGV. CDR3 length: 15 amino acids. V was cut by 3 bases and J by 3 bases, with 13 bases left in between. The CDR3 sequence: CASSFQGRRTDTQYF. DNA of the CDR3: TGTGCCAGCAGCTTCCAGGGTAGGAGGACAGATACGCAGTATTTT.

This sequence joins TRBV5-1 and TRBJ1-6, with 9 positions matching TRBD1. The CDR3 runs 16 residues. Germline CDR1 reads SGHRS; CDR2 reads YFSETQ. V was clipped by 3 bases and J by 5 bases; unmatched bases: 6. The CDR3 protein is CASSWGGQGNNSPLHF. CDR3 bases: TGCGCCAGCAGCTGGGGAGGACAGGGGAATAATTCACCCCTCCACTTT. The whole variable domain, remainder taken from reference TRBV5-1 and TRBJ1-6, is KAGVTQTPRYLIKTRGQQVTLSCSPISGHRSVSWYQQTPGQGLQFLFEYFSETQRNKGNFPGRFSGRQFSNSRSEMNVSTLELGDSALYLCASSWGGQGNNSPLHFGNGTRLTVT.

J is TRBJ1-2 and V is TRBV5-8; D gene uncertain. Germline V CDR1 and CDR2: SGHTS, YDEGEE. The CDR3 has 14 residues. V was pared by 7 bases and J by 0 bases, with 13 bases between. CDR3 sequence reads: CASLRTLTNYGYTF. CDR3 nucleotide sequence: TGTGCCAGCCTCCGGACTTTAACTAACTATGGCTACACCTTC.

V usage is TRBV12-3 or TRBV12-4 and J usage is TRBJ1-1; TRBD1 matches at 7 bases. The V and J ends lost 5 bases and 7 bases, in that order; junction bases with no gene match: 7. This CDR3 contains 13 residues. The CDR3 DNA reads as TGTGCCAGCAGTCGGACAGGCCCGGGTGAAGCTTTCTTT. Encoded protein: CASSRTGPGEAFF.

The chain links TRBV13 to TRBJ1-2; weak D call: TRBD1 (6 bases). CDR1 and CDR2 (germline): PRHDT, FYEKMQ (reference sequence). The ends were cut back, 4 bases at V and 3 bases at J, with 12 bases in the middle. The CDR3 contains 14 residues. CDR3 bases: TGTGCCAGCAGCTCGGGACAAGAGCACTATGGCTACACCTTC. Its protein product is CASSSGQEHYGYTF.

J is TRBJ2-7 and V is TRBV9, with 7 positions matching TRBD1. CDR3 size: 14 residues. The trim removed 4 bases at V and 2 bases at J, leaving 6 bases unmatched. Germline V gene sequence: CDR1 SGDLS, CDR2 YYNGEE. CDR3 DNA sequence: TGTGCCAGCAGCTCCGACAGGGACGCCTACGAGCAGTACTTC. Protein: CASSSDRDAYEQYF.

This clone has just a few counts. The chain combines TRBV12-5 with TRBJ2-1; 7 bases agree with TRBD2. Trimming took 0 bases from V and 8 from J; bases not matched to a gene: 7. Per germline, CDR1 LGHNT and CDR2 FRNRAP. This CDR3 has 15 residues. The CDR3 DNA reads TGTGCTAGTGGTTTGGTCAGGACTAGTTTCGATGAGCAGTTCTTC. It specifies CASGLVRTSFDEQFF.

The chain is built from TRBV11-2 and TRBJ2-1, with TRBD1 matching 7 bases. Germline CDR1 is SGHAT and CDR2 is FQNNGV. The CDR3 consists of 15 residues. V shed 5 bases, J shed 13 bases, and the junction held 17 bases outside the gene matches. The DNA for the CDR3 is TGTGCCAGCAGCACATCAACAGGGGTTGCCACAGTTCAGTTCTTC. This gives the protein CASSTSTGVATVQFF.

This clone showed up just once. The V gene is TRBV5-1, the J gene TRBJ2-1; D might be TRBD1 (6 bases). Trimming left V 0 bases short and J 8 bases short, with 15 bases between. The CDR3 sequence is 15 residues long. CDR1 SGHRS and CDR2 YFSETQ come from the germline V gene. The CDR3 DNA reads TGCGCCAGCAGCTTGGGACAGGCCCCTAAGGATGAGCAGTTCTTC. It codes for CASSLGQAPKDEQFF.

The rearrangement joins TRBV18 to TRBJ2-7; 7 bases match TRBD1. This CDR3 has 13 residues. After removal of 3 bases from V and 5 bases from J, the junction contained 4 bases not matched to a gene. CDR1 is KGHSH and CDR2 is LQKENI in the germline V gene. This CDR3 is CASSPGTADEQYF. CDR3 nucleotides: TGTGCCAGCTCACCTGGGACAGCGGACGAGCAGTACTTC.

In this sample, this clone turned up a few times. The chain links TRBV4-1 to TRBJ1-5, with D tentatively TRBD1 (5 bases). Trimming shortened V by 0 bases and J by 5 bases, and 20 bases separated the two germline ends. The CDR3 covers 18 residues. The germline V gene encodes CDR1 MGHRA and CDR2 YSYEKL. The DNA for the CDR3 is TGCGCCAGCAGCCAAGACTCCTCTTTGGGGGGTCGAGATCAGCCCCAGCATTTT. Protein: CASSQDSSLGGRDQPQHF.

The chain uses TRBV6-2 or TRBV6-3 and TRBJ2-7, with TRBD1 matching over 8 bases. In germline, CDR1 is MNHEY, CDR2 SVGEGT. This CDR3 has 14 residues. V was pared by 4 bases and J by 5 bases, with 7 bases of the junction left unmatched. This chain's CDR3 is CASSSDREVHEQYF. The CDR3 DNA follows: TGTGCCAGCAGTTCGGACAGGGAAGTTCACGAGCAGTACTTC.

The chain links TRBV7-2 to TRBJ2-3; 11 nucleotides match TRBD2. Germline CDR1 reads SGHTA; CDR2 reads FQGNSA. The CDR3 runs 15 residues. Trimming took 4 bases from V and 3 from J; bases not matched to a gene: 3. The CDR3 here is CASSSLAGGTDTQYF. CDR3 nucleotides: TGTGCCAGCAGCTCCCTAGCGGGGGGTACAGATACGCAGTATTTT.

The rearrangement uses TRBV14 and TRBJ2-7; no clear D gene. Germline CDR1 SGHDN, CDR2 FVKESK. V was shortened by 1 base and J by 2 bases, with 12 bases between the two germline ends. CDR3 length: 15 residues. CDR3 sequence: CASSQGRRPTYEQYF. Here the CDR3 DNA reads TGTGCCAGCAGCCAAGGCAGGCGACCTACCTACGAGCAGTACTTC. Complete variable domain (other parts from reference TRBV14 and TRBJ2-7): EAGVTQFPSHSVIEKGQTVTLRCDPISGHDNLYWYRRVMGKEIKFLLHFVKESKQDESGMPNNRFLAERTGGTYSTLKVQPAELEDSGVYFCASSQGRRPTYEQYFGPGTRLTVT.

The rearrangement joins TRBV2 to TRBJ2-3; tentatively, D is TRBD1 (6 bases). CDR1 is SNHLY, CDR2 FYNNEI, per germline. Trimming removed 7 bases at V and 2 bases at J, with 13 bases between. The CDR3 has 14 amino acids. For the CDR3, the DNA is TGTGCCAGCATAGAACAGGGAAACACAGATACGCAGTATTTT. It yields the protein CASIEQGNTDTQYF.

This chain connects TRBV10-3 to TRBJ1-2; the match to TRBD1 covers 9 bases. J was trimmed by 4 bases and V by 10 bases; bases with no gene match: 7. The germline CDR1 and CDR2 sequences are ENHRY and SYGVKD. The length of the CDR3 is 13 residues. In DNA, the CDR3 is TGTGCCACCCTACGACAGGGGGGCTATGGCTACACCTTC. Translating gives CATLRQGGYGYTF.

The chain recombines TRBV7-2 with TRBJ2-5; TRBD2 might be the D (6 bases). The ends were cut back, 1 base at V and 9 bases at J, with 18 bases in the middle. In germline, CDR1 is SGHTA, CDR2 FQGNSA. The length of the CDR3 is 15 residues. CDR3 in DNA: TGTGCCAGCAGCTTAGGAGGGACTGGAGGTGAGGCCCAGTACTTC. This codes for CASSLGGTGGEAQYF.

The chain uses TRBV6-5 and TRBJ2-3; TRBD1 aligns across 9 bases. The CDR3 covers 16 residues. CDR1 is MNHEY, CDR2 SVGAGI, per germline. Trimming removed 1 base from V and 1 base from J; junction bases left unmatched: 3. The DNA for the CDR3 is TGTGCCAGCAGTTACTACCGGACAGGGGGCACAGATACGCAGTATTTT. Residues: CASSYYRTGGTDTQYF.

J is TRBJ1-1 and V is TRBV6-5; tentatively, D is TRBD1 (5 bases). This CDR3 spans 14 amino acids. The V gene lost 5 bases and the J gene lost 0 bases, with 10 bases spanning the gap. Germline V lookup: CDR1 MNHEY, CDR2 SVGAGI. CDR3 sequence: CASSRGGLNTEAFF. As DNA, the CDR3 is TGTGCCAGCAGTCGCGGGGGGTTGAACACTGAAGCTTTCTTT.

The chain carries TRBV14 and TRBJ1-2; 8 nucleotides align to TRBD1. CDR1 and CDR2 from the germline V gene are SGHDN and FVKESK. The CDR3 has 13 amino acids. J gave up 8 bases and V 1 base, and 3 bases lay outside the gene matches. CDR3 sequence: CASSQGTGRGYTF. The CDR3 DNA reads as TGTGCCAGCAGCCAAGGGACAGGGAGGGGCTACACCTTC.

J is TRBJ2-5 and V is TRBV4-1, with 11 nucleotides matching TRBD2. The CDR3 is 15 residues long. CDR1 and CDR2 from the germline V gene are MGHRA and YSYEKL. V shed 5 bases, J shed 2 bases, and the junction held 4 bases outside the gene matches. The CDR3 protein is CASSATSGEQETQYF. As DNA, the CDR3 is TGCGCCAGCAGCGCGACTAGCGGGGAACAAGAGACCCAGTACTTC.

The chain couples TRBV9 to TRBJ1-6; D is uncertain. The CDR3 is 15 residues long. Germline V gene data show CDR1 as SGDLS and CDR2 as YYNGEE. V was shortened by 4 bases and J by 6 bases, with 14 bases between the two germline ends. CDR3 protein: CASSSDGPFNSPLHF. In DNA, the CDR3 is TGTGCCAGCAGCTCCGACGGACCGTTTAATTCACCCCTCCACTTT.

J is TRBJ1-1 and V is TRBV29-1, with 10 bases aligning to TRBD1. The germline CDR1 and CDR2 sequences are SQVTM and ANQGSEA. The CDR3 is 14 residues long. The V and J ends lost 7 bases and 2 bases, in that order; junction bases with no gene match: 7. This CDR3 is CSALGTGVNTEAFF. The CDR3 region has the DNA TGCAGCGCCCTCGGGACAGGGGTAAACACTGAAGCTTTCTTT.

This chain connects TRBV19 to TRBJ2-5; 7 positions agree with TRBD2. From germline, CDR1 is LNHDA and CDR2 SQIVND (reference sequence). CDR3 length: 14 residues. The V gene end was trimmed by 6 bases and the J gene end by 0 bases; junction bases not matched to a gene: 4. The CDR3 coding sequence is TGTGCCAGTAGCATCCGGGGGGACCAAGAGACCCAGTACTTC. It encodes CASSIRGDQETQYF.

The rearrangement uses TRBV4-1 and TRBJ1-2; tentatively, D is TRBD1 (6 bases). V was pared by 2 bases and J by 4 bases, with 11 bases between. Germline-derived CDR1 and CDR2 are MGHRA and YSYEKL. The CDR3 runs to 14 residues. The CDR3 sequence: CASSQTDRGYGYTF. In DNA, the CDR3 is TGCGCCAGCAGCCAAACGGACAGAGGCTATGGCTACACCTTC.